Listed below are T cell receptor beta chains from one sample, sequenced in a study of blood T cell repertoires in COVID-19. Here immunoSEQ multiplex PCR was the method, and the copy in TCRdb shows in-frame clones only, minus some. The repertoire holds some 300,000 clones, with roughly 90% as singletons. Material: PBMCs or T cells enriched from blood (not recorded which). Source of these receptors: a woman aged 25 to 39 who had been exposed to COVID-19. CDR3s include the opening cysteine and the closing phenylalanine or tryptophan. Each record gives: clone size, V gene, J gene, D gene, CDR3 protein, CDR3 DNA. A D gene is named only where the DNA matches it firmly. Where a row states a size, it is once, few, many or the class of an expanded clone; other rows omit it.

>NA|TRBV19|TRBJ1-1|NA
CASSIYLGENTEAFF
TGTGCCAGTAGTATTTATCTGGGCGAGAACACTGAAGCTTTCTTT
>NA|TRBV6-5|TRBJ2-5|TRBD1
CASSYGLQGETQYF
TGTGCCAGCAGTTACGGGCTACAGGGGGAGACCCAGTACTTC
>NA|TRBV5-1|TRBJ2-3|NA
CASRQNPRGATDTQYF
TGCGCCAGCAGGCAAAACCCGCGGGGAGCCACAGATACGCAGTATTTT
>few|TRBV3-1/TRBV3-2|TRBJ1-5|TRBD1
CASSQEAQGGRNQPQHF
TGTGCCAGCAGCCAAGAAGCACAGGGGGGACGCAATCAGCCCCAGCATTTT
>NA|TRBV3-1/TRBV3-2|TRBJ2-2|NA
CASSNRDKNTGELFF
TGTGCCAGCAGTAACAGAGACAAGAACACCGGGGAGCTGTTTTTT
>few|TRBV15|TRBJ2-7|TRBD1
CATSRRDRAYEQYF
TGTGCCACCAGCAGAAGAGACAGGGCCTACGAGCAGTACTTC
>NA|TRBV18|TRBJ1-6|NA
CASSPRRDSYNSPLHF
TGTGCCAGCTCACCACGCAGGGACTCCTATAATTCACCCCTCCACTTT
>NA|TRBV18|TRBJ1-6|NA
CASSQGEGPLHF
TGTGCCAGCTCACAGGGAGAGGGACCCCTCCACTTT
>NA|TRBV11-1|TRBJ1-6|NA
CASSLSQGGSPLHF
TGTGCCAGCAGCTTATCTCAGGGCGGATCACCCCTCCACTTT
>NA|TRBV5-1|TRBJ1-1|NA
CASSLASGGSTEAFF
TGCGCCAGCAGCTTGGCCAGCGGGGGAAGCACTGAAGCTTTCTTT
>NA|TRBV15|TRBJ2-7|NA
CATSGRLVGQNEQYF
TGTGCCACCAGCGGCCGACTAGTGGGCCAGAACGAGCAGTACTTC
>NA|TRBV11-3|TRBJ2-1|TRBD1
CASSITGGSYNEQFF
TGTGCCAGCAGCATCACAGGGGGTTCCTACAATGAGCAGTTCTTC
>NA|TRBV5-3|TRBJ1-5|TRBD1
CARSFRQGAYSNQPQHF
TGTGCCAGAAGCTTCCGGCAGGGGGCGTATAGCAATCAGCCCCAGCATTTT
>NA|TRBV7-9|TRBJ2-7|TRBD2
CASARVAGDLREQYF
TGTGCCAGCGCTCGGGTAGCGGGGGACCTTCGCGAGCAGTACTTC
>NA|TRBV30|TRBJ1-4|TRBD1
CAWSGSTGWDEKLFF
TGTGCCTGGAGTGGCTCGACAGGGTGGGATGAAAAACTGTTTTTT
>few|TRBV14|TRBJ2-7|NA
CASSQGRRPEYEQYF
TGTGCCAGCAGCCAGGGGAGACGTCCAGAGTACGAGCAGTACTTC
>NA|TRBV27|TRBJ1-2|TRBD1
CASSSQQGAEGYTF
TGTGCCAGCAGTTCACAACAGGGGGCGGAAGGCTACACCTTC
>NA|TRBV29-1|TRBJ2-5|TRBD1
CSVATGTGRETQYF
TGCAGCGTCGCCACCGGGACAGGGAGGGAGACCCAGTACTTC
>once|TRBV7-9|TRBJ1-2|NA
CASSPYNYGYTF
TGTGCCAGCAGCCCTTATAACTATGGCTACACCTTC
>NA|TRBV25-1|TRBJ1-1|NA
CASSANRALNTEAFF
TGTGCCAGCAGTGCCAACAGGGCCCTGAACACTGAAGCTTTCTTT
>few|TRBV11-2|TRBJ1-1|NA
CASSPLGGSRTEAFF
TGTGCCAGCAGCCCCCTTGGGGGGAGTCGCACTGAAGCTTTCTTT
>NA|TRBV12-3/TRBV12-4|TRBJ1-2|TRBD1
CASSLIRGLGYTF
TGTGCCAGCAGTTTAATTAGGGGGCTTGGCTACACCTTC
>NA|TRBV27|TRBJ1-6|TRBD1
CASSSPGTGGLNSPLHF
TGTGCCAGCAGTTCACCCGGGACAGGGGGCCTTAATTCACCCCTCCACTTT
>NA|TRBV4-1|TRBJ2-3|TRBD1
CASSPLGQGTGLADTQYF
TGCGCCAGCAGCCCTCTAGGACAGGGTACGGGTCTGGCAGATACGCAGTATTTT
>NA|TRBV6-5|TRBJ2-7|TRBD1
CASSYGDNFNRGEQYF
TGTGCCAGCAGTTACGGAGACAATTTCAACAGGGGCGAGCAGTACTTC
>NA|TRBV14|TRBJ2-6|NA
CASSQDWGTSSSGANVLTF
TGTGCCAGCAGCCAAGATTGGGGGACTTCTAGCTCTGGGGCCAACGTCCTGACTTTC
>once|TRBV5-4|TRBJ2-3|TRBD1
CASRYSPGQSGFTDTQYF
TGTGCCAGCAGATATAGCCCGGGACAGTCTGGGTTCACAGATACGCAGTATTTT
>once|TRBV10-3|TRBJ2-3|TRBD2
CAISEKVAGSTDTQYF
TGTGCCATCAGTGAGAAGGTAGCGGGAAGCACAGATACGCAGTATTTT
>NA|TRBV5-6|TRBJ1-2|TRBD1
CASSPGTGDRGYTF
TGTGCCAGCAGCCCTGGGACAGGGGATCGCGGCTACACCTTC
>NA|TRBV5-6|TRBJ1-4|NA
CASSLDTDEKLFF
TGTGCCAGCAGCTTGGATACAGATGAAAAACTGTTTTTT
>NA|TRBV6-4|TRBJ1-5|NA
CASSRTSGQPQHF
TGTGCCAGCTCGAGGACGTCGGGGCAGCCCCAGCATTTT
>NA|TRBV7-9|TRBJ1-2|NA
CASSFVARDVRYGYTF
TGTGCCAGCAGCTTTGTTGCCAGGGATGTTCGTTATGGCTACACCTTC
>NA|TRBV10-3|TRBJ2-5|TRBD1
CATIDRGRTQETQYF
TGTGCCACTATAGACAGGGGAAGGACCCAAGAGACCCAGTACTTC
>NA|TRBV18|TRBJ1-5|TRBD1
CASSRDRGQPQHF
TGTGCCAGCTCACGCGACAGGGGGCAGCCCCAGCATTTT
>once|TRBV5-4|TRBJ2-5|TRBD1
CASSWGDRRGTQYF
TGTGCCAGCAGCTGGGGGGACAGGAGGGGGACCCAGTACTTC
>few|TRBV5-1|TRBJ2-7|NA
CASSSRTYGDEQYF
TGCGCCAGCAGCTCCCGGACATATGGCGACGAGCAGTACTTC
>NA|TRBV5-1|TRBJ1-1|NA
CASSLVPENTEAFF
TGCGCCAGCAGCTTGGTGCCAGAGAACACTGAAGCTTTCTTT
>NA|TRBV18|TRBJ2-5|TRBD1
CASSRDSKQTQYF
TGTGCCAGCTCACGGGACAGTAAACAGACCCAGTACTTC
>NA|TRBV3-1/TRBV3-2|TRBJ2-7|NA
CASSRGLSFAYEQYF
TGTGCCAGCAGCCGCGGACTCTCCTTTGCCTACGAGCAGTACTTC
>NA|TRBV7-8|TRBJ1-1|NA
CASSSGWNRLNTEAFF
TGTGCCAGCAGCTCCGGGTGGAACAGGTTGAACACTGAAGCTTTCTTT
>NA|TRBV6-5|TRBJ1-4|NA
CASSYDRQANEKLFF
TGTGCCAGCAGTTACGACCGGCAGGCTAATGAAAAACTGTTTTTT
>NA|TRBV24-1|TRBJ2-7|TRBD1
CATSRGQGINEQYF
TGTGCCACCAGCCGGGGACAGGGGATCAACGAGCAGTACTTC
>NA|TRBV4-1|TRBJ1-3|NA
CASSHGLAPTGNTIYF
TGCGCCAGCAGCCATGGTTTGGCTCCGACTGGAAACACCATATATTTT
>NA|TRBV4-2|TRBJ2-1|NA
CASSLNIGQFLYNEQFF
TGTGCCAGCAGCCTAAACATAGGACAGTTCCTCTACAATGAGCAGTTCTTC
>NA|TRBV3-1/TRBV3-2|TRBJ2-5|NA
CASSQFRETQYF
TGTGCCAGCAGCCAATTCAGGGAGACCCAGTACTTC
>NA|TRBV18|TRBJ1-2|NA
CASSPRADYGYTF
TGTGCCAGCTCACCACGGGCAGACTATGGCTACACCTTC
>NA|TRBV7-2|TRBJ1-3|TRBD1
CASSLEDRGVGNTIYF
TGTGCCAGCAGCTTAGAAGACAGGGGTGTCGGAAACACCATATATTTT
>NA|TRBV12-3/TRBV12-4|TRBJ1-1|NA
CASSLGHPAEAFF
TGTGCCAGCAGTTTGGGGCATCCGGCTGAAGCTTTCTTT